This is a list of T cell receptor beta chains from one sample in a study of cytomegalovirus exposure and HLA in healthy donors. TCRdb keeps only in-frame clones here, not all; method: immunoSEQ multiplex PCR. The sample has 100,000 to 150,000 clones, 78% seen once. Sequences were obtained from PBMCs. These TCRs come from a man aged 25-40 years in good health and CMV-seropositive. Each CDR3 is given with its conserved first and last residue. D genes are given only for firm matches. The size of a clone is reported for some rows only, either as once, few or many, or as a class for expanded clones.

TRBJ2-1	NA	TRBV9	NA	CASAGGIYNEQFF	TGTGCCAGCGCCGGCGGCATCTACAATGAGCAGTTCTTC
TRBJ2-5	NA	TRBV7-2	NA	CASSLIEETQYF	TGTGCCAGCAGCTTAATCGAAGAGACCCAGTACTTC
TRBJ2-3	TRBD2	TRBV7-2	NA	CASSLLYGAGEADTQYF	TGTGCCAGCAGCTTATTGTATGGGGCGGGAGAGGCAGATACGCAGTATTTT
TRBJ1-1	TRBD1	TRBV7-9	NA	CASSPRQGNMNTEAFF	TGTGCCAGCAGTCCACGACAGGGCAACATGAACACTGAAGCTTTCTTT
TRBJ1-5	TRBD1	TRBV11-2	NA	CASSSFPAGGINQPQHF	TGTGCCAGCAGCTCCTTCCCGGCAGGGGGAATCAATCAGCCCCAGCATTTT
TRBJ2-7	NA	TRBV30	NA	CAWSVESTRYEQYF	TGTGCCTGGAGTGTAGAATCAACGAGGTACGAGCAGTACTTC
TRBJ2-4	TRBD2	TRBV4-1	NA	CASSQRLAENIQYF	TGCGCCAGCAGCCAACGACTAGCGGAAAACATTCAGTACTTC
TRBJ2-7	TRBD2	TRBV11-2	few	CASSSRLASYEQYF	TGTGCCAGCAGCTCCCGACTAGCTAGCTACGAGCAGTACTTC
TRBJ2-3	NA	TRBV6-5	NA	CASSYSTAPLGDTQYF	TGTGCCAGCAGTTACTCGACAGCGCCACTTGGGGATACGCAGTATTTT
TRBJ2-7	TRBD1	TRBV27	NA	CASSFQQGLKYF	TGTGCCAGCAGTTTCCAACAGGGGTTAAAGTACTTC
TRBJ2-4	TRBD1	TRBV18	NA	CASSSGDRNIQYF	TGTGCCAGCTCATCAGGGGACAGAAACATTCAGTACTTC
TRBJ1-1	NA	TRBV5-1	NA	CASSLIGENTEAFF	TGCGCCAGCAGCTTGATAGGGGAAAACACTGAAGCTTTCTTT
TRBJ1-4	NA	TRBV19	NA	CASRSHNEKLFF	TGTGCCAGTAGGAGCCATAATGAAAAACTGTTTTTT
TRBJ1-2	NA	TRBV7-6	once	CASSLGPDYGYTF	TGTGCCAGCAGCTTAGGTCCGGACTATGGCTACACCTTC
TRBJ1-2	NA	TRBV6-4	NA	CASSDVGAKGYTF	TGTGCCAGCAGTGACGTGGGGGCGAAAGGCTACACCTTC
TRBJ2-1	TRBD2	TRBV25-1	few	CASRAGGPPNEQFF	TGTGCCAGCAGAGCGGGAGGGCCTCCCAATGAGCAGTTCTTC
TRBJ1-5	NA	TRBV4-1	NA	CASSQDRGGQGSQPQHF	TGCGCCAGCAGCCAAGATCGGGGGGGGCAAGGCAGTCAGCCCCAGCATTTT
TRBJ1-2	NA	TRBV30	NA	CAWSTGSYYGYTF	TGTGCCTGGAGTACAGGGAGCTACTATGGCTACACCTTC
TRBJ1-1	NA	TRBV2	NA	CASRLMNTEAFF	TGTGCCAGCAGACTCATGAACACTGAAGCTTTCTTT
TRBJ1-2	TRBD1	TRBV7-2	NA	CASSGTGRWTGYTF	TGTGCCAGCAGCGGGACAGGGAGATGGACTGGCTACACCTTC
TRBJ2-3	TRBD2	TRBV19	NA	CASSELASNTDTQYF	TGTGCCAGTAGTGAACTAGCGAGTAACACAGATACGCAGTATTTT
TRBJ2-7	TRBD2	TRBV7-9	NA	CASSLATSGYEQYF	TGTGCCAGCAGCTTAGCGACTAGCGGCTACGAGCAGTACTTC